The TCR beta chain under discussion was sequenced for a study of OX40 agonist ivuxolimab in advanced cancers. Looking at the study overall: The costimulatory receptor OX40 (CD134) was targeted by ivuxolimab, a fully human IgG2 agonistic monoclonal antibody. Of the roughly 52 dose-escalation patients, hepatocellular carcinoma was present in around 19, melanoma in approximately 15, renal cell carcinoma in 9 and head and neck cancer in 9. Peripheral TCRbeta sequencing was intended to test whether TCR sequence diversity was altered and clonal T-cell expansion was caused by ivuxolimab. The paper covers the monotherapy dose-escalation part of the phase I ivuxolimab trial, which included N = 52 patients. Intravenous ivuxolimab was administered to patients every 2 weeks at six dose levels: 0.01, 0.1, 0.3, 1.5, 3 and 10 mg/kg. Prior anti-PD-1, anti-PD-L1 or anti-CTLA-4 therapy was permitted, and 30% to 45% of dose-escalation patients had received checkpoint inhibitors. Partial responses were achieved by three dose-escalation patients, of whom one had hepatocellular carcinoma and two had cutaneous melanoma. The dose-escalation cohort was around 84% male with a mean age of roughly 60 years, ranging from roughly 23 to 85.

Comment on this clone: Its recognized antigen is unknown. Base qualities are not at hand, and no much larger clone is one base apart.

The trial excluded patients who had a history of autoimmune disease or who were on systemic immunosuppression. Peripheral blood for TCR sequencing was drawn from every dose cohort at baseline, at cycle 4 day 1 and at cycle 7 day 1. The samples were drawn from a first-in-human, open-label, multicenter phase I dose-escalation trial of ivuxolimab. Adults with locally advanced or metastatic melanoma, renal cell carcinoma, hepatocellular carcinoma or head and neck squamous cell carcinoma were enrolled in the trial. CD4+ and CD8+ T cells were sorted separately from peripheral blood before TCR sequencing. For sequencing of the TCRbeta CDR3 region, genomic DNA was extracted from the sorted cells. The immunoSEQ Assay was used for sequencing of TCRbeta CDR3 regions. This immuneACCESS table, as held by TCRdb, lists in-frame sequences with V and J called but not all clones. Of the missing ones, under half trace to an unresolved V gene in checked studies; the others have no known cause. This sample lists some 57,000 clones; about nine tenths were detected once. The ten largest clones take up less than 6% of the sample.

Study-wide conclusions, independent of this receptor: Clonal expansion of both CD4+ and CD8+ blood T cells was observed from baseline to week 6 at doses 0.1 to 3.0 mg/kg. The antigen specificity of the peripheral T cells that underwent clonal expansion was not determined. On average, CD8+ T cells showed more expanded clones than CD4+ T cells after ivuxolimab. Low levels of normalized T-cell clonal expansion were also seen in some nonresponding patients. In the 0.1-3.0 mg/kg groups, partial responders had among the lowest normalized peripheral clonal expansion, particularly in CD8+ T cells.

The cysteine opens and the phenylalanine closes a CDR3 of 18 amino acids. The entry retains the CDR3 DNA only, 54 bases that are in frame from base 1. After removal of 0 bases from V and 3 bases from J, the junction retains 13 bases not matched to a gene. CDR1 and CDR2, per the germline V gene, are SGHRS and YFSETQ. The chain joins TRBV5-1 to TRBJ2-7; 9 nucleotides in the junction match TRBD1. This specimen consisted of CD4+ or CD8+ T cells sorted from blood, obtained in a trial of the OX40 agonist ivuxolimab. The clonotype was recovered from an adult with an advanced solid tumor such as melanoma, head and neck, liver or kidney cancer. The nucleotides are TGCGCCAGCAGCTTGGAGGGGACAGGGAGGAGTAGGGTCTACGAGCAGTACTTC. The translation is CASSLEGTGRSRVYEQYF.